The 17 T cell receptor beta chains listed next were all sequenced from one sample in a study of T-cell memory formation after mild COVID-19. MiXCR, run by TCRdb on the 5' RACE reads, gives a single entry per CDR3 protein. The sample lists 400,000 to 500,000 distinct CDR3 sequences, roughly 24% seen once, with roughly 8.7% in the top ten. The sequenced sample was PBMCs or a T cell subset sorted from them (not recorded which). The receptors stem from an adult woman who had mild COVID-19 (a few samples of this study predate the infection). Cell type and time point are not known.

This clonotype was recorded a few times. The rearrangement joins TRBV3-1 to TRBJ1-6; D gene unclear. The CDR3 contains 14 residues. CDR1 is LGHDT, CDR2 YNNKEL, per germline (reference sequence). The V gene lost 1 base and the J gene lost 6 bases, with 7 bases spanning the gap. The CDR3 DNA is TGTGCCAGCAGCCAAGCGGAGGGTAATTCACCCCTCCACTTT. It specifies CASSQAEGNSPLHF.

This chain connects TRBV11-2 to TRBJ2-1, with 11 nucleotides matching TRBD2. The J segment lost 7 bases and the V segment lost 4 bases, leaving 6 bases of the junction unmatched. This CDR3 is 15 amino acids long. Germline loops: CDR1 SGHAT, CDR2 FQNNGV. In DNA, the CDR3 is TGTGCCAGCAGCTCATTAGCGGGAGGGGGGAATGAGCAGTTCTTC. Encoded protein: CASSSLAGGGNEQFF.

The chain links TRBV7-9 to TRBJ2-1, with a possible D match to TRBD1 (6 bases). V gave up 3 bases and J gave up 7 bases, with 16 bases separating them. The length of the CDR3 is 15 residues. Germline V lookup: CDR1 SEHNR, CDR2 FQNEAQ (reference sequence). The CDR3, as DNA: TGTGCCAGCAGCTTGGGGGACAACCGTGGGAATGAGCAGTTCTTC. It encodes CASSLGDNRGNEQFF.

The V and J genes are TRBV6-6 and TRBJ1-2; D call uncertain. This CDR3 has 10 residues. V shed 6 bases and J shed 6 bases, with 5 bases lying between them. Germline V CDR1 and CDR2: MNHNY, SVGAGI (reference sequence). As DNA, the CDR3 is TGTGCCAGCAGCCAAGATGGCTACACCTTC. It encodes CASSQDGYTF.

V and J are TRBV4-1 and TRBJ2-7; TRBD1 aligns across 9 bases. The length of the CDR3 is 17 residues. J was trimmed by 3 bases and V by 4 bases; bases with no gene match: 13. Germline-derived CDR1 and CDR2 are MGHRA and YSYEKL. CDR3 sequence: CASSLQTGGIVIYEQYF. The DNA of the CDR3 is TGCGCCAGCAGCCTTCAGACAGGGGGAATTGTTATCTACGAGCAGTACTTC.

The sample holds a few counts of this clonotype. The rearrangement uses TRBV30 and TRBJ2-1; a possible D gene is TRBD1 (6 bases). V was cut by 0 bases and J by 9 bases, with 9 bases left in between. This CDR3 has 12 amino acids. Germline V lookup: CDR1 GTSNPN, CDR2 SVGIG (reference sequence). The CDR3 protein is CAWSVQGTEQFF. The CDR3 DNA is TGTGCCTGGAGTGTACAGGGTACTGAGCAGTTCTTC.

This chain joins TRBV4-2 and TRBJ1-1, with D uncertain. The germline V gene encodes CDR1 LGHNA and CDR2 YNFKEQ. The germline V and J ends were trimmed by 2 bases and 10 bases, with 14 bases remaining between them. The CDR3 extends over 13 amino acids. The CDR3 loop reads CASSQLSGPRAFF. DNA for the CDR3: TGTGCCAGCAGCCAACTCTCCGGGCCCCGAGCTTTCTTT.

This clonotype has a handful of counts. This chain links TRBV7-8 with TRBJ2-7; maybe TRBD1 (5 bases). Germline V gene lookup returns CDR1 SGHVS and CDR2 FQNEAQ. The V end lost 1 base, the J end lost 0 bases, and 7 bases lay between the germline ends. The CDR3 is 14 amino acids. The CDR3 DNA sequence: TGTGCCAGCAGCTTAGTGGACATCTCCTACGAGCAGTACTTC. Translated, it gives CASSLVDISYEQYF.

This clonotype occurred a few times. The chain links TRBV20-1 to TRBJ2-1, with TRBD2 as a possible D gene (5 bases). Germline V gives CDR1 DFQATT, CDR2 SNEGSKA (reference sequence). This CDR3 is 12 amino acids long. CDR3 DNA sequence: TGCCAACCCGGAGGTGCCTCACATGAGCAGTTCTTC. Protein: CQPGGASHEQFF.

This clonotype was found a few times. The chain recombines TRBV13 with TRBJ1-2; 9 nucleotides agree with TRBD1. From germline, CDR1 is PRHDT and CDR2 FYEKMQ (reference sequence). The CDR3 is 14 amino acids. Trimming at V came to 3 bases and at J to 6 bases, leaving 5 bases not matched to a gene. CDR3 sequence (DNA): TGTGCCAGCAGCTTCGGGACAGGGACACATGGCTACACCTTC. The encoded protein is CASSFGTGTHGYTF.

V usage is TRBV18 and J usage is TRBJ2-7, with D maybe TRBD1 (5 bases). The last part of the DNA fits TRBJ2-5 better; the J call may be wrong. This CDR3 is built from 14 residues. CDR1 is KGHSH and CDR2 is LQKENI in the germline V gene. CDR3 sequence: CASSPGRFQETQYF. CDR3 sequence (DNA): TGTGCCAGCTCACCGGGGCGCTTCCAAGAGACCCAGTACTTC.

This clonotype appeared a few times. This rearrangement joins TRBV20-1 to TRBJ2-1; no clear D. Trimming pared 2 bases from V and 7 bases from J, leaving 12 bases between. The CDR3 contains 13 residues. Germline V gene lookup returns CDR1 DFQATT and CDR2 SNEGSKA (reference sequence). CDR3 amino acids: CSARPGPKNEQFF. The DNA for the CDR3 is TGCAGTGCTAGACCCGGGCCGAAGAATGAGCAGTTCTTC.

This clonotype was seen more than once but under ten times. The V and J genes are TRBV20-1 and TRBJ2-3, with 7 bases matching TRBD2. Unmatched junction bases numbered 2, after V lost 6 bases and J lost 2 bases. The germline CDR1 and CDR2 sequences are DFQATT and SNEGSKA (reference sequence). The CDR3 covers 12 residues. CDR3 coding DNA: TGCAGTGCCGCGGGGGACACAGATACGCAGTATTTT. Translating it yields CSAAGDTDTQYF.

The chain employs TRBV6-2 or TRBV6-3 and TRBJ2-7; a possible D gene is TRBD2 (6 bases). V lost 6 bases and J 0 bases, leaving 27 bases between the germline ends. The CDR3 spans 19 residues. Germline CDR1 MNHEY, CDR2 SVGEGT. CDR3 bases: TGTGCCAGCAGCAAGATAATCCGCGGGGAATCTACTCGCTCCTACGAGCAGTACTTC. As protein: CASSKIIRGESTRSYEQYF.

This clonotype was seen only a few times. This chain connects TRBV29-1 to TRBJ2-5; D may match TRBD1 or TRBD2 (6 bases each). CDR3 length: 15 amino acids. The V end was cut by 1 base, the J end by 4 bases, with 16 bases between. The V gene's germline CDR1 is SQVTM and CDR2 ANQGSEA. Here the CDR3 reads CSVEGPGAGRETQYF. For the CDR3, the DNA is TGCAGCGTTGAAGGACCGGGGGCAGGGAGAGAGACCCAGTACTTC. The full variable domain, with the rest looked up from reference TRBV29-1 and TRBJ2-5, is SAVISQKPSRDICQRGTSLTIQCQVDSQVTMMFWYRQQPGQSLTLIATANQGSEATYESGFVIDKFPISRPNLTFSTLTVSNMSPEDSSIYLCSVEGPGAGRETQYFGPGTRLLVL.

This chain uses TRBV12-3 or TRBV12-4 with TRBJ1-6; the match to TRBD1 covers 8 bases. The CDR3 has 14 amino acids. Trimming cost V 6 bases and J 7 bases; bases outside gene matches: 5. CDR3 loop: CASSPGQANSPLHF. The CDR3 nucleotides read TGTGCCAGCAGCCCGGGACAGGCAAATTCACCCCTCCACTTT.

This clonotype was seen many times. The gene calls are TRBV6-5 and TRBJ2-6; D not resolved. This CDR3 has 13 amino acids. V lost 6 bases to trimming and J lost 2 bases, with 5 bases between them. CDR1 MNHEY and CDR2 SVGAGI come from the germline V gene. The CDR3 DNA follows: TGTGCCAGCAGGGCGACTGGGGCCAACGTCCTGACTTTC. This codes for CASRATGANVLTF.